The 8 T cell receptor beta chains reported below all come from one sample, sequenced in a study of blood T cells in healthy people across ages. The second PCR ran roughly 6 to 11 cycles with a sample-barcoded 5' primer and J-beta primers. TCRdb analysed the 5' RACE reads with MiXCR anew, one entry per CDR3 protein. The sample lists hundreds of thousands of distinct CDR3 sequences; 20% to 25% were seen once. This sample also appeared in a second study, on T cells of mothers and their children.

What was sequenced was blood. The receptor set was obtained from a boy younger than 18 in good health.

The genes are TRBV6-6 and TRBJ1-4; the match to TRBD1 covers 10 bases. Germline V gene sequence: CDR1 MNHNY, CDR2 SVGAGI (reference sequence). The CDR3 runs to 16 residues. V shed 6 bases, J shed 7 bases, and the junction held 11 bases outside the gene matches. The CDR3 DNA reads TGTGCCAGCAGACCTGGGACAGGGGTTCTTCGTGAAAAACTGTTTTTT. Its translation: CASRPGTGVLREKLFF.

The rearrangement uses TRBV4-2 and TRBJ1-1; D ambiguous. V was trimmed by 1 base and J by 0 bases, leaving 12 bases between them. Germline V gene data show CDR1 as LGHNA and CDR2 as YNFKEQ. The CDR3 is 16 residues long. The CDR3 is CASSQGQEGMNTEAFF. CDR3 DNA sequence: TGTGCCAGCAGCCAAGGGCAGGAGGGCATGAACACTGAAGCTTTCTTT.

The chain joins TRBV20-1 to TRBJ2-3; 9 bases line up with TRBD2. This CDR3 is built from 17 residues. Germline values: CDR1 DFQATT, CDR2 SNEGSKA (reference sequence). V was pared by 1 base and J by 4 bases, with 12 bases of the junction left unmatched. DNA of the CDR3: TGCAGTGCTAGAGGCCGGTTGCGGGAGGGCCGTCCAGATACGCAGTATTTT. It encodes CSARGRLREGRPDTQYF.

J is TRBJ2-5 and V is TRBV7-9; tentatively, D is TRBD1 or TRBD2 (6 bases each). TRBJ2-7 explains the end of the DNA better; the J call may be wrong. CDR3 length: 15 amino acids. Germline CDR1 and CDR2: SEHNR and FQNEAQ (reference sequence). The DNA of the CDR3 is TGTGCCAGCAGCATAACACAGGGAGGAGCCTACGAGCAGTACTTC. Protein: CASSITQGGAYEQYF.

This rearrangement joins TRBV6-6 to TRBJ2-7, with 7 bases that match TRBD2. Germline V gene data show CDR1 as MNHNY and CDR2 as SVGAGI (reference sequence). The junction had 4 bases not matched to a gene; V was cut back by 2 bases and J by 6 bases. The CDR3 extends over 13 amino acids. CDR3 sequence reads: CASSYAGEPEQYF. In DNA, the CDR3 is TGTGCCAGCAGTTACGCGGGGGAACCCGAGCAGTACTTC.

This sequence joins TRBV12-3 or TRBV12-4 and TRBJ2-3; D call uncertain. The V gene lost 5 bases and the J gene lost 3 bases, with 12 bases spanning the gap. The CDR3 length is 14 residues. In DNA, the CDR3 is TGTGCCAGCAGTCTCACAGTGACGACAGATACGCAGTATTTT. Protein product: CASSLTVTTDTQYF.

This clonotype was seen a few times. This sequence joins TRBV4-3 and TRBJ2-1; no definite D call. Germline CDR1 is LGHNA and CDR2 is YSLEER. V was trimmed by 0 bases and J by 0 bases, leaving 9 bases between them. This CDR3 comprises 16 residues. CDR3 region: CASSQDSIGSYNEQFF. The CDR3, as DNA: TGCGCCAGCAGCCAAGATTCCATAGGCTCCTACAATGAGCAGTTCTTC.

This clonotype came up a few times. The chain has TRBV7-8 and TRBJ2-7; D may be TRBD2 (5 bases). Germline V lookup: CDR1 SGHVS, CDR2 FQNEAQ. Trimming shortened V by 0 bases and J by 6 bases, and 12 bases separated the two germline ends. This CDR3 has 14 residues. DNA of the CDR3: TGTGCCAGCAGCTTAGCCGGGCTGGGAGCCGAGCAGTACTTC. This sequence encodes CASSLAGLGAEQYF. Based on the CDR3 plus reference TRBV7-8 and TRBJ2-7, the full variable domain is GAGVSQSPRYKVAKRGQDVALRCDPISGHVSLFWYQQALGQGPEFLTYFQNEAQLDKSGLPSDRFFAERPEGSVSTLKIQRTQQEDSAVYLCASSLAGLGAEQYFGPGTRLTVT.